The 2 T cell receptor beta chains below come from one sample, sequenced in a study of shared clonotypes between healthy human individuals. TCRdb's table, derived via immunoSEQ multiplex PCR, lists solely in-frame clones and lacks some. The sample holds 2.5 million or so clones, around nine tenths seen once. Sequenced input: naive CD4+ T cells sorted from blood. This sample's subset: CD45RA+ positively selected. The source is a man in his late teens or twenties in good health.

This sequence joins TRBV27 and TRBJ2-3; D is unclear. Germline V gives CDR1 MNHEY, CDR2 SMNVEV (reference sequence). V lost 2 bases, J lost 5 bases, and 17 bases lay in between. CDR3 length equals 16 residues. CDR3 sequence reads: CASSLIGVHGVDTQYF. The CDR3 nucleotides are TGTGCCAGCAGTTTAATTGGGGTGCATGGGGTAGATACGCAGTATTTT.

The chain uses TRBV2 and TRBJ1-2; possible D gene TRBD1, 6 bases. The germline V gene encodes CDR1 SNHLY and CDR2 FYNNEI. V lost 3 bases, J lost 0 bases, and 8 bases lay in between. This CDR3 has 14 amino acids. The DNA of the CDR3 is TGTGCCAGCAGTGACCAGGGGTCTAACTATGGCTACACCTTC. Protein sequence: CASSDQGSNYGYTF.